Described below is a single T cell receptor (beta chain) sequence and its context. The antigen remains unidentified. As handled by the study authors: Counting gave a median of about 89,000 TCRs per sample, with values ranging from about 23,224 to 750,000. MiXCR, applied by TCRdb to the 5' RACE reads, yields one record per CDR3 protein. These V and J calls originate from TCRdb's pipeline instead of the authors' own analysis. This table has 130,000 or so distinct CDR3 sequences, approximately 4% appearing once. The CDR3 sequence is 16 residues long. The germline V gene encodes CDR1 LNHDA and CDR2 SQIVND (reference sequence). Unmatched junction bases numbered 11, after V lost 10 bases and J lost 2 bases. The starting material, unfractionated whole blood, was used for total RNA extraction. These data come from a study of human T cells and chemical hapten exposure. Study results and caveats: Those TCRs sitting above 1 in 1000 frequency stayed the same with DPC sensitization.

This receptor was identified in a female donor in good health. The chain is built from TRBV19 and TRBJ2-7, with 13 bases that match TRBD2. The CDR3 loop reads CATKGLAGEPTYEQYF. The CDR3 bases are TGTGCCACCAAAGGACTAGCGGGGGAGCCGACCTACGAGCAGTACTTC.